This T cell receptor (beta chain) was recovered during a study of T cells in Graves' hyperthyroidism and ophthalmopathy. Germline-derived CDR1 and CDR2 are DFQATT and SNEGSKA (reference sequence). V lost 4 bases to trimming and J lost 2 bases; unmatched junction nucleotides: 10. The CDR3 spans 15 residues. This clonotype has a count of ten or more. About 9.4 ml fresh peripheral blood yielded the PBMCs. RNA transcripts were the template for amplifying TCR beta CDR3 regions. A set of HTBI primers served as the primers for a first-round RT-PCR of the TCR CDR3. TCRdb used MiXCR to reprocess the multiplex PCR reads, holding one entry per CDR3 protein. The sample holds over 450,000 distinct CDR3 sequences, 17% seen once.

The clonotype originates from a woman aged 18-29 years with Graves' ophthalmopathy. Sequenced: blood. V gene TRBV20-1 combines with J gene TRBJ2-7; 8 bases match TRBD1. The CDR3 DNA reads as TGCAGTGCTACCGCTTCCGGGACAGGTCCCTACGAGCAGTACTTC. It translates to CSATASGTGPYEQYF.